This T cell receptor beta chain emerged from a study of blood T cell repertoires in COVID-19. Methods used by the authors: Amplification of reference gene primers provided the estimated nucleated cell counts. Clones were read by immunoSEQ multiplex PCR, and TCRdb kept only the in-frame ones, dropping some. For V, J and clone size, that table is used; D and trimming come from the DNA. The data show some 200,000 clones, with roughly 80% seen just once and 7.8% held by the top ten. The receptor was isolated from a woman older than 75 with COVID-19, enrolled during active disease. Sequencing was performed on peripheral blood.

Here the CDR3 reads CASTPPAVVTGELFF. CDR3 nucleotides: TGTGCCAGCACTCCCCCGGCGGTAGTCACCGGGGAGCTGTTTTTT. The J gene is TRBJ2-2, the V gene TRBV6-5; D ambiguous. The CDR3 covers 15 residues. Trimming took 7 bases from V and 4 from J, leaving 16 bases between them. Germline lookup yields CDR1 MNHEY and CDR2 SVGAGI.